The TCR beta chain under discussion was sequenced for a study of blood T cell repertoires in COVID-19. Study in general: The United States, Italy and Spain provided the acute and convalescent COVID-19 samples. T cells, B-cell-depleted T cells, or PBMCs provided the cDNA or gDNA that served as material.

The CDR3 runs 14 residues. Germline V gene sequence: CDR1 SGHTA, CDR2 FQGNSA. The trim removed 4 bases at V and 8 bases at J, leaving 8 bases unmatched. This clone has just one count. Original analysis: Reference gene primer amplification gave nucleated cell count estimates. Profiled with immunoSEQ multiplex PCR; TCRdb holds only in-frame clones, not every one. That table furnishes V, J and clone size, whereas the DNA furnished D and trimming. The sample consists of about 490,000 clones, roughly 85% of them appearing once. Sequenced sample: peripheral blood. The V and J genes are TRBV7-2 and TRBJ1-2; 9 bases agree with TRBD1. The clonotype originates from a human donor in a cohort sampled during active COVID-19. Here the CDR3 DNA reads TGTGCCAGCAGCTCTCGACAGGGGGATCGGGGCTACACCTTC. It yields the protein CASSSRQGDRGYTF.